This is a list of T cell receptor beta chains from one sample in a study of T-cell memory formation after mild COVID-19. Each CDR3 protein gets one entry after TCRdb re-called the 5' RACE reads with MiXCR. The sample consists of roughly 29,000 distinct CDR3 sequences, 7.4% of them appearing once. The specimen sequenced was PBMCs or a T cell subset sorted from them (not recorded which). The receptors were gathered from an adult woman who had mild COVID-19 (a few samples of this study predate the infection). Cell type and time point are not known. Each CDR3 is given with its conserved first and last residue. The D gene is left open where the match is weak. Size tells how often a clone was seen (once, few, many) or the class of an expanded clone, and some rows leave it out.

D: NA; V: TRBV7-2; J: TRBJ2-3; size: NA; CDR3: CASSLQLLGGLTDTQYF; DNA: TGTGCCAGCAGCCTGCAGCTTTTGGGCGGTCTCACAGATACGCAGTATTTT
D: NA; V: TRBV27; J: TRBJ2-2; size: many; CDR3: CASSLNLVGSITGELFF; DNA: TGTGCCAGCAGTTTGAATCTTGTGGGTAGTATCACCGGGGAGCTGTTTTTT
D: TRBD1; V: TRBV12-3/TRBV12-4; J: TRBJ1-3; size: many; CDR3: CASSLDRGPGNTIYF; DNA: TGTGCCAGCAGTTTAGACAGGGGCCCTGGAAACACCATATATTTT
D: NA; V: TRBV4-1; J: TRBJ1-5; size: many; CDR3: CASSRIQGGEPQHF; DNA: TGCGCCAGCAGCCGGATACAGGGTGGGGAGCCCCAGCATTTT
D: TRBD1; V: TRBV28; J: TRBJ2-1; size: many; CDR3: CASSPGTGFFEQFF; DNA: TGTGCCAGCAGCCCCGGGACAGGGTTTTTCGAGCAGTTCTTC
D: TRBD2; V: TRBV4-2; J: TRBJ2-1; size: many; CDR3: CASSQAGTSGINEQFF; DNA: TGTGCCAGCAGCCAAGCCGGGACTAGCGGGATAAATGAGCAGTTCTTC
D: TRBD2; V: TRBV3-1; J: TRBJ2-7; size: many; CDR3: CASSGGGNYEQYF; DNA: TGTGCCAGCAGCGGGGGGGGAAACTACGAGCAGTACTTC
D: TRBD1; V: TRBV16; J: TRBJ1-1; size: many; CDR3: CASSQDRGNTEAFF; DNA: TGTGCCAGCAGCCAGGACAGGGGGAACACTGAAGCTTTCTTT
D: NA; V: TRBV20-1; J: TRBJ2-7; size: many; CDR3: CSANRDTSYEQYF; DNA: TGCAGTGCCAACCGGGACACCTCCTACGAGCAGTACTTC
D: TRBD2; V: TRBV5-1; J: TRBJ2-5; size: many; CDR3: CASSSTSGGPQETQYF; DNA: TGCGCCAGCAGCTCCACTAGCGGGGGCCCACAAGAGACCCAGTACTTC
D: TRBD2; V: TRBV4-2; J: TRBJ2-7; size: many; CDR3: CASSQEFAGGPEQYF; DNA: TGTGCCAGCAGCCAAGAATTCGCGGGGGGGCCCGAGCAGTACTTC
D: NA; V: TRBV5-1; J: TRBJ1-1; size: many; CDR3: CASSLNWVTEAFF; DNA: TGCGCCAGCAGCTTGAACTGGGTCACTGAAGCTTTCTTT
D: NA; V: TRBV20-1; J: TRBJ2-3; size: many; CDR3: CSALQGGRTDTQYF; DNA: TGCAGTGCCCTACAAGGCGGGCGCACAGATACGCAGTATTTT
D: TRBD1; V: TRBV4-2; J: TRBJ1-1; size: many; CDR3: CASSQDHTGAGAEAFF; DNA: TGTGCCAGCAGCCAAGATCATACAGGGGCAGGGGCTGAAGCTTTCTTT
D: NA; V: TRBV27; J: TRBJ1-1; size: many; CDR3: CASSLYGGANTEAFF; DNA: TGTGCCAGCAGTTTATACGGGGGCGCGAACACTGAAGCTTTCTTT
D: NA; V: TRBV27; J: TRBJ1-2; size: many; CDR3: CASSPFSDPARYTF; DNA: TGTGCCAGCAGTCCTTTCTCTGACCCGGCGCGCTACACCTTC
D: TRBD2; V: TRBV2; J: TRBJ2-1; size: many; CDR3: CASSRGDYNEQFF; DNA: TGTGCCAGCAGCCGGGGGGACTACAATGAGCAGTTCTTC
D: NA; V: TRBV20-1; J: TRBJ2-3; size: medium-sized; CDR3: CSARDPRGDTQYF; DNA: TGCAGTGCTAGAGACCCCAGGGGAGATACGCAGTATTTT
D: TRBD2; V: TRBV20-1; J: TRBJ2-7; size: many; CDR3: CSAPAGLAGLNYEQYF; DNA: TGCAGTGCCCCGGCGGGTCTAGCGGGCCTCAACTACGAGCAGTACTTC
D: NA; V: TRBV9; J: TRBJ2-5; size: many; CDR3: CASSVGGLDNQETQYF; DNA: TGTGCCAGCAGCGTAGGTGGGCTTGATAACCAAGAGACCCAGTACTTC
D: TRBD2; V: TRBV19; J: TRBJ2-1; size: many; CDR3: CASSSGRVFNEQFF; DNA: TGTGCCAGTAGTAGCGGGAGGGTATTCAATGAGCAGTTCTTC
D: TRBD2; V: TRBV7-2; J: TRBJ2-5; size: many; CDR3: CASSWGGLAGIQETQYF; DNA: TGTGCCAGCAGCTGGGGGGGACTAGCGGGAATACAAGAGACCCAGTACTTC
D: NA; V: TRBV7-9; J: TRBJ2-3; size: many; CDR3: CASRDGMTDTQYF; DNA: TGTGCCAGCAGGGATGGGATGACAGATACGCAGTATTTT
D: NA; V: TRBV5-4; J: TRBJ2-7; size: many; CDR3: CASSSVSYEQYF; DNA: TGTGCCAGCAGCTCCGTTTCCTACGAGCAGTACTTC
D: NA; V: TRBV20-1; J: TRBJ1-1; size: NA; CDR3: CSATPLGNTEAFF; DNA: TGCAGTGCTACCCCATTAGGGAACACTGAAGCTTTCTTT
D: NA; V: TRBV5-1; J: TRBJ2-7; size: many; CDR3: CASSLYDETYEQYF; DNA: TGCGCCAGCAGCTTGTACGACGAAACCTACGAGCAGTACTTC
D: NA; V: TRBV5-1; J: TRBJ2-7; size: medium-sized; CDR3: CASSLVGGSYEQYF; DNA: TGCGCCAGCAGCTTGGTTGGGGGCTCCTACGAGCAGTACTTC
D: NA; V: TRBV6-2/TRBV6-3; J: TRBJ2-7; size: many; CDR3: CASTEKSYEQYF; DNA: TGTGCCAGCACTGAAAAGTCCTACGAGCAGTACTTC
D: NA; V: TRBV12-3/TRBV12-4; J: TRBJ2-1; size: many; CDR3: CASSGARTAQLSSYNEQFF; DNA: TGTGCCAGCAGTGGGGCTAGGACAGCGCAGCTTAGCTCCTACAATGAGCAGTTCTTC
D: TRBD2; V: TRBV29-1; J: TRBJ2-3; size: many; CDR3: CSVSPSTSSDTQYF; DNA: TGCAGCGTTTCCCCATCGACTAGCTCCGATACGCAGTATTTT
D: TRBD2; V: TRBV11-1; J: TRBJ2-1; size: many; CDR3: CASRWGGTYNEQFF; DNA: TGTGCCAGCAGGTGGGGGGGGACCTACAATGAGCAGTTCTTC